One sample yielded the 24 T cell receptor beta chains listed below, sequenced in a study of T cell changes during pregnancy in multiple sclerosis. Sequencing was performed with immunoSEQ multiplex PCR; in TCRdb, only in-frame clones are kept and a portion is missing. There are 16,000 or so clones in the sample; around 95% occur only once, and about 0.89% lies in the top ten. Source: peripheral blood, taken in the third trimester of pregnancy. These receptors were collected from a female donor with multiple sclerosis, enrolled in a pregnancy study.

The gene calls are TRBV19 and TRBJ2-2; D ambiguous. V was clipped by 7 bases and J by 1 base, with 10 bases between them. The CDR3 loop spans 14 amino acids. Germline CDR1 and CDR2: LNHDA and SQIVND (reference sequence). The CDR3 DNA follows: TGTGCCAGTAATTCAGCAGGGAACACCGGGGAGCTGTTTTTT. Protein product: CASNSAGNTGELFF. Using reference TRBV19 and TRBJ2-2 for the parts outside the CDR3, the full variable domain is DGGITQSPKYLFRKEGQNVTLSCEQNLNHDAMYWYRQDPGQGLRLIYYSQIVNDFQKGDIAEGYSVSREKKESFPLTVTSAQKNPTAFYLCASNSAGNTGELFFGEGSRLTVL.

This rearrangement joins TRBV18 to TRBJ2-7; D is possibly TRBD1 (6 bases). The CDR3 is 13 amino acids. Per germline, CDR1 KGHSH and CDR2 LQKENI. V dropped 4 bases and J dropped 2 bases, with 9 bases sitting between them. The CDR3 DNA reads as TGTGCCAGCTCACAGAGGACAGCCTACGAGCAGTACTTC. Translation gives CASSQRTAYEQYF.

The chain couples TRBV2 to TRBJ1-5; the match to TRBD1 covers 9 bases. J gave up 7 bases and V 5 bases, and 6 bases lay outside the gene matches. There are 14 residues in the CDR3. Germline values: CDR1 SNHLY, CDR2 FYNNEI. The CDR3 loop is CASSLGQGRQPQHF. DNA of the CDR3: TGTGCCAGCAGTCTGGGACAGGGTCGCCAGCCCCAGCATTTT.

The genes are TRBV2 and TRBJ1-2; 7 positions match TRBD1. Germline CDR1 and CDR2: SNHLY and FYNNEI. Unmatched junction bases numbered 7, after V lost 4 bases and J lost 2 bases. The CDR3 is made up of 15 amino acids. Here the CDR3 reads CASSASRQGNYGYTF. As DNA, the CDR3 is TGTGCCAGCAGTGCCTCCCGACAGGGAAACTATGGCTACACCTTC.

This CDR3 is CSASGQGEAFF. In nucleotides, the CDR3 is TGCAGTGCTTCGGGACAGGGTGAAGCTTTCTTT. This sequence joins TRBV20-1 and TRBJ1-1; 9 bases map to TRBD1. Trimming at V came to 5 bases and at J to 7 bases, leaving 2 bases not matched to a gene. This CDR3 contains 11 residues. Germline values: CDR1 DFQATT, CDR2 SNEGSKA (reference sequence).

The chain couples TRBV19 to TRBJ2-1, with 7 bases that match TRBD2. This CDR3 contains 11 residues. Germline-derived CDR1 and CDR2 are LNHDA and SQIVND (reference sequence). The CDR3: CATLAGDEQFF. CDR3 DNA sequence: TGTGCTACTCTCGCGGGGGATGAGCAGTTCTTC.

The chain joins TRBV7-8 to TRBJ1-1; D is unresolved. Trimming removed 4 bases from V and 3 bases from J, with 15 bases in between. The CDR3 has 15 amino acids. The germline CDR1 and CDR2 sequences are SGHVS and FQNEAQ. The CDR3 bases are TGTGCCAGCAGCTCCTCGCCCCAGGAGGACACTGAAGCTTTCTTT. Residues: CASSSSPQEDTEAFF.

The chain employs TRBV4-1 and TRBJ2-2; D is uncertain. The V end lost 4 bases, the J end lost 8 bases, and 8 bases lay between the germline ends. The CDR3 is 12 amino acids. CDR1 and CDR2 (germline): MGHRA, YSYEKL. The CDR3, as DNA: TGCGCCAGCAGCCGCACACAGGGGGAGCTGTTTTTT. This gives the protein CASSRTQGELFF.

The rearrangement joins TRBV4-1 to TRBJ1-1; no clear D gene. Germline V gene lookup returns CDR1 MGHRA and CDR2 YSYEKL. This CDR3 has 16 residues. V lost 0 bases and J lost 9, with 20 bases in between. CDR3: CASSQDEGPGWVQAFF. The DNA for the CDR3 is TGCGCCAGCAGCCAAGATGAGGGTCCGGGATGGGTTCAAGCTTTCTTT.

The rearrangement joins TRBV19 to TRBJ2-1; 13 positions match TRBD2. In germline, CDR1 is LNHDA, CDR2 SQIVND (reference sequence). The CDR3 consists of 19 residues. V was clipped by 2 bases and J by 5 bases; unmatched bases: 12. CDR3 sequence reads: CASSIRTSGSAGLNNEQFF. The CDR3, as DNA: TGTGCCAGTAGTATAAGGACTAGCGGGAGCGCTGGATTAAACAATGAGCAGTTCTTC.

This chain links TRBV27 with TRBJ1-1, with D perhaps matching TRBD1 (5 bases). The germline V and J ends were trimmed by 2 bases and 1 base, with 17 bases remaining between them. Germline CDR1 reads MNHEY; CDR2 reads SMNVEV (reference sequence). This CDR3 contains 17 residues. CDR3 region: CASSLRAQGYGNTEAFF. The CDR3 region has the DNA TGTGCCAGCAGTTTACGGGCTCAGGGCTACGGGAACACTGAAGCTTTCTTT.

The CDR3, as DNA: TGTGCCAGCAGCTTCATTTTGGGCGAGGGAGGCTACACCTTC. This encodes CASSFILGEGGYTF. J is TRBJ1-2 and V is TRBV7-8; no firm D call. CDR1 and CDR2 from the germline V gene are SGHVS and FQNEAQ. The CDR3 totals 14 residues. V lost 3 bases and J lost 8, with 16 bases in between.

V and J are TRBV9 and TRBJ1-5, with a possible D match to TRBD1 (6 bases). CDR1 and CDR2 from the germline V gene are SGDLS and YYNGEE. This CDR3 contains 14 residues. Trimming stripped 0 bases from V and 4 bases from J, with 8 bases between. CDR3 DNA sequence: TGTGCCAGCAGCGTAGGGACAGCTAATCAGCCCCAGCATTTT. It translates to CASSVGTANQPQHF.

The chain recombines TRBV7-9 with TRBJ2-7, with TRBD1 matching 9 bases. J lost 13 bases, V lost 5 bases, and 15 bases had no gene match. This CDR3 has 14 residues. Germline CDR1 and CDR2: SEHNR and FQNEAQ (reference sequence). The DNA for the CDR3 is TGTGCCAGCAGCCCTCGGTTCGGAGGGACAGGGCTTTACTTC. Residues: CASSPRFGGTGLYF. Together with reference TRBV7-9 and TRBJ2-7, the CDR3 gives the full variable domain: DTGVSQNPRHKITKRGQNVTFRCDPISEHNRLYWYRQTLGQGPEFLTYFQNEAQLEKSRLLSDRFSAERPKGSFSTLEIQRTEQGDSAMYLCASSPRFGGTGLYFGPGTRLTVT.

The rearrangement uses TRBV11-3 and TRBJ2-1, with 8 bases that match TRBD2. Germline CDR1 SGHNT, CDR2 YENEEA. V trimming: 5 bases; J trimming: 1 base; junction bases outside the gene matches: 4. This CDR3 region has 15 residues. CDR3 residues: CASSQGGRSYNEQFF. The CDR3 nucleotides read TGTGCCAGCAGCCAAGGCGGGAGGTCCTACAATGAGCAGTTCTTC.

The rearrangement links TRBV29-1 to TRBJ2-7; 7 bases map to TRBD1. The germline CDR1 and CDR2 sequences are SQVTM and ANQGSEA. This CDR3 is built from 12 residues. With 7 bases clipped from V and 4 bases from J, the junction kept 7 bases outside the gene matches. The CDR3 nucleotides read TGCAGCGCGCTGACAGGGCCATACGAGCAGTACTTC. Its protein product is CSALTGPYEQYF.

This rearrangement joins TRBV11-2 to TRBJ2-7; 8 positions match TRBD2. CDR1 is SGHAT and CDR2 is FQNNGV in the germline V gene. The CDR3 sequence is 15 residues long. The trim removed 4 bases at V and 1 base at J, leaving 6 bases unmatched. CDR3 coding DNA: TGTGCCAGCAGCTCGGGGGGGGGCAGTTCCTACGAGCAGTACTTC. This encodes CASSSGGGSSYEQYF.

This CDR3 is CASSRSEGGSGNTIYF. The CDR3 DNA sequence: TGTGCCAGCTCGCGATCTGAGGGAGGCTCTGGAAACACCATATATTTT. V usage is TRBV18 and J usage is TRBJ1-3; D gene unclear. The V gene's germline CDR1 is KGHSH and CDR2 LQKENI. The CDR3 sequence is 16 residues long. Deletions cut 6 bases from V and 0 bases from J, with 15 bases between.

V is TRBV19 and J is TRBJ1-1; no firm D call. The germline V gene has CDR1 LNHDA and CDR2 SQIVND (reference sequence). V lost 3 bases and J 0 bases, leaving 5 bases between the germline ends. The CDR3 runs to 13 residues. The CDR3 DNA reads TGTGCCAGTAGTATCTCAGTGAACACTGAAGCTTTCTTT. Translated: CASSISVNTEAFF.

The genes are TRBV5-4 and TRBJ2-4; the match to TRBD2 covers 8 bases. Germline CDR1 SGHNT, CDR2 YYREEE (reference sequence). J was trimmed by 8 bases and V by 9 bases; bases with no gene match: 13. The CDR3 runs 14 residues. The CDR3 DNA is TGTGCCACTAAGCGGGAGCCTAGCAGGGACATTCAGTACTTC. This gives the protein CATKREPSRDIQYF.

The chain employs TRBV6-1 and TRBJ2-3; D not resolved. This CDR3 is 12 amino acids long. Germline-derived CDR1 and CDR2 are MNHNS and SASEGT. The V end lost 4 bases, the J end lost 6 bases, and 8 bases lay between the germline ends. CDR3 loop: CASSVARDTQYF. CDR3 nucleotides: TGTGCCAGCAGTGTTGCACGGGATACGCAGTATTTT.

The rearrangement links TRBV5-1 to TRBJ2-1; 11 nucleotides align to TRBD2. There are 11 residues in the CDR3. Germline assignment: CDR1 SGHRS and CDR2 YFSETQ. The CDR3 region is CASGRANEQFF. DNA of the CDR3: TGCGCTAGCGGGAGGGCCAATGAGCAGTTCTTC.

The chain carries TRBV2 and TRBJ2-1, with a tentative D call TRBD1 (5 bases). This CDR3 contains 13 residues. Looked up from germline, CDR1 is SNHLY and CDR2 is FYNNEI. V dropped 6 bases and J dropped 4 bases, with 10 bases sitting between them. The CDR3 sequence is CASSYRQYNEQFF. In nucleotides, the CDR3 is TGTGCCAGCAGCTATAGACAGTACAATGAGCAGTTCTTC.

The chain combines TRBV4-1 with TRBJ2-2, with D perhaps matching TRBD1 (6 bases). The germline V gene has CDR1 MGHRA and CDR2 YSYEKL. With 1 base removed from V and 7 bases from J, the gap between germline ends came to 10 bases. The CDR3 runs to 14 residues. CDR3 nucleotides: TGCGCCAGCAGCCAAGGGCAGGGGATCGGGGAGCTGTTTTTT. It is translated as CASSQGQGIGELFF.